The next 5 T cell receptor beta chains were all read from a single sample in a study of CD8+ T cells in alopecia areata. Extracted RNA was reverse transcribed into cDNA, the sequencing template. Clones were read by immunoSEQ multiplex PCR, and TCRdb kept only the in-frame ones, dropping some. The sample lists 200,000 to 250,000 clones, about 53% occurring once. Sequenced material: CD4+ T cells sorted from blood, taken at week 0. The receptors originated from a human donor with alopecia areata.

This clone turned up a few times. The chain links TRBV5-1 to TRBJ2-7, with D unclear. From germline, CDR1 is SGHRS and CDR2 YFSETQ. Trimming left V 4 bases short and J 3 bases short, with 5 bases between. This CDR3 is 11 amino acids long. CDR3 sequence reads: CASSIDYEQYF. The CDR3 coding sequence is TGCGCCAGCAGCATCGACTACGAGCAGTACTTC.

CDR3 residues: CAWTLAGGRTDTQYF. The CDR3 DNA follows: TGTGCCTGGACTTTAGCGGGGGGCCGGACAGATACGCAGTATTTT. The chain recombines TRBV30 with TRBJ2-3; TRBD2 matches at 10 bases. V trimming: 4 bases; J trimming: 3 bases; junction bases outside the gene matches: 7. The CDR3 consists of 15 residues. Germline values: CDR1 GTSNPN, CDR2 SVGIG (reference sequence).

The CDR3 DNA reads as TGTGCCAGCAGTGAGTGGACAGTTAATGAAAAACTGTTTTTT. Amino acid sequence: CASSEWTVNEKLFF. V gene TRBV25-1 combines with J gene TRBJ1-4; maybe TRBD1 (6 bases). CDR3 length: 14 residues. Trimming took 3 bases from V and 4 from J, leaving 9 bases between them. Per germline, CDR1 MGHDK and CDR2 SYGVNS.

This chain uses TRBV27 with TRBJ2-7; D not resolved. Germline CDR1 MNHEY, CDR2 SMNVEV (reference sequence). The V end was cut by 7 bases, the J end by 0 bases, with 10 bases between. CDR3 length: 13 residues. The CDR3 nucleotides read TGTGCCAGCAAGGCTCCAAACTCCTACGAGCAGTACTTC. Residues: CASKAPNSYEQYF.

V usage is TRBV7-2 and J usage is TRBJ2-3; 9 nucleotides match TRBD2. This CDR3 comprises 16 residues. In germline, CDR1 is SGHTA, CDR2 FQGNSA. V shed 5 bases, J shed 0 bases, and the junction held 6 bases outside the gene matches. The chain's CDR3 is CASSQGLAWSTDTQYF. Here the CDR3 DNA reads TGTGCCAGCAGCCAAGGACTAGCGTGGAGCACAGATACGCAGTATTTT.